A single sample gave rise to the 26 T cell receptor beta chains below, sequenced in a study of T cells in localized non-small cell lung cancer. Produced via immunoSEQ multiplex PCR; TCRdb's table is partial and in-frame only. The sample consists of roughly 50,000 clones, over 80% of them appearing once. The sample here was peripheral blood, taken before any cancer treatment. Receptor source: an older female donor with stage II squamous cell lung carcinoma.

The rearrangement joins TRBV6-5 to TRBJ2-1; maybe TRBD2 (7 bases). This CDR3 comprises 14 residues. The germline V and J ends were trimmed by 6 bases and 4 bases, with 13 bases remaining between them. Germline V lookup: CDR1 MNHEY, CDR2 SVGAGI. As DNA, the CDR3 is TGTGCCAGCAGAGGGGAGGGGGTTTACAATGAGCAGTTCTTC. Translating it yields CASRGEGVYNEQFF.

V is TRBV19 and J is TRBJ2-1; no clear D gene. The CDR3 spans 11 residues. Per the germline V gene, CDR1 is LNHDA and CDR2 is SQIVND (reference sequence). With 3 bases removed from V and 3 bases from J, the gap between germline ends came to 0 bases. This CDR3 is CASSIYNEQFF. CDR3 coding DNA: TGTGCCAGTAGTATCTACAATGAGCAGTTCTTC.

The V and J genes are TRBV6-1 and TRBJ1-2; 8 bases match TRBD1. V lost 0 bases to trimming and J lost 1 base; unmatched junction nucleotides: 1. This CDR3 contains 15 residues. From germline, CDR1 is MNHNS and CDR2 SASEGT. Here the CDR3 reads CASSEARGLNYGYTF. The CDR3 DNA is TGTGCCAGCAGTGAAGCCAGGGGGCTTAACTATGGCTACACCTTC.

The chain links TRBV19 to TRBJ2-3; 9 bases map to TRBD2. The trim removed 6 bases at V and 2 bases at J, leaving 9 bases unmatched. There are 16 residues in the CDR3. Germline CDR1 is LNHDA and CDR2 is SQIVND (reference sequence). CDR3 nucleotide sequence: TGTGCCAGTAGGATAACCGGGACTAGCTTCACAGATACGCAGTATTTT. Protein: CASRITGTSFTDTQYF.

This sequence joins TRBV5-1 and TRBJ2-1; TRBD2 matches at 14 bases. The CDR3 has 15 residues. The V segment lost 4 bases and the J segment 10 bases; nucleotides outside the gene matches: 7. Germline V gene lookup returns CDR1 SGHRS and CDR2 YFSETQ. CDR3 coding DNA: TGCGCCAGCAGCCCCCCGACTAGCGGGGGGGTCGAGCAGTTCTTC. Its translation is CASSPPTSGGVEQFF.

The rearrangement links TRBV11-2 to TRBJ1-2; 10 bases are a match to TRBD1. J gave up 7 bases and V 5 bases, and 7 bases lay outside the gene matches. The CDR3 has 14 amino acids. Looked up from germline, CDR1 is SGHAT and CDR2 is FQNNGV. The CDR3 loop reads CASSPGGQGFGYTF. The CDR3 DNA is TGTGCCAGCAGCCCGGGGGGACAGGGGTTTGGCTACACCTTC.

The count of this clone is one. The J gene is TRBJ1-4, the V gene TRBV7-6; D gene uncertain. V dropped 5 bases and J dropped 0 bases, with 7 bases sitting between them. The CDR3 has 14 residues. Germline-derived CDR1 and CDR2 are SGHVS and FNYEAQ. CDR3 DNA sequence: TGTGCCAGCAGCCGGACTGCAACTAATGAAAAACTGTTTTTT. This sequence encodes CASSRTATNEKLFF.

The V and J genes are TRBV27 and TRBJ2-7; D call uncertain. The germline V gene has CDR1 MNHEY and CDR2 SMNVEV (reference sequence). The V and J ends lost 4 bases and 3 bases respectively, with 7 bases between them. There are 12 residues in the CDR3. The CDR3 loop is CASSSSLYEQYF. CDR3 in DNA: TGTGCCAGCAGTTCAAGCCTCTACGAGCAGTACTTC.

The genes are TRBV11-2 and TRBJ1-2; 11 nucleotides match TRBD1. The germline V gene has CDR1 SGHAT and CDR2 FQNNGV. The CDR3 length is 14 residues. J gave up 8 bases and V 4 bases, and 6 bases lay outside the gene matches. The DNA for the CDR3 is TGTGCCAGCAGCTCAAGGACAGGGGGCGCCGGCTACACCTTC. Its translation: CASSSRTGGAGYTF.

The chain couples TRBV6-5 to TRBJ1-2; TRBD1 might be the D (5 bases). This CDR3 is built from 16 residues. V lost 2 bases to trimming and J lost 2 bases, with 15 bases between them. The germline V gene has CDR1 MNHEY and CDR2 SVGAGI. In DNA, the CDR3 is TGTGCCAGCAGTTACGGCTCAGGACAAAAGAACTATGGCTACACCTTC. It translates to CASSYGSGQKNYGYTF.

The J gene is TRBJ2-3, the V gene TRBV2, with TRBD2 matching over 9 bases. The V segment lost 3 bases and the J segment 4 bases; nucleotides outside the gene matches: 5. The CDR3 runs to 15 residues. The germline V gene has CDR1 SNHLY and CDR2 FYNNEI. The CDR3 bases are TGTGCCAGCAGTGAGCCGGGACTAGCCTCAGATACGCAGTATTTT. Its translation: CASSEPGLASDTQYF.

This chain links TRBV6-5 with TRBJ1-2, with TRBD1 identical over 8 bases. Germline CDR1 MNHEY, CDR2 SVGAGI. V lost 6 bases, J lost 8 bases, and 8 bases stayed unmatched. This CDR3 comprises 13 residues. In nucleotides, the CDR3 is TGTGCCAGCAGCCCGGGACAGGCCATCGGCTACACCTTC. Translation: CASSPGQAIGYTF.

The chain couples TRBV9 to TRBJ2-2; 10 bases match TRBD2. Germline V gives CDR1 SGDLS, CDR2 YYNGEE. Trimming cost V 3 bases and J 3 bases; bases outside gene matches: 5. The CDR3 totals 16 residues. For the CDR3, the DNA is TGTGCCAGCAGCGGGTCTAGCGGGGGCCACACCGGGGAGCTGTTTTTT. The encoded protein is CASSGSSGGHTGELFF.

The chain links TRBV6-5 to TRBJ1-5; no firm D call. V lost 5 bases, J lost 4 bases, and 9 bases lay in between. Germline V gene data show CDR1 as MNHEY and CDR2 as SVGAGI. The CDR3 consists of 13 residues. The CDR3 DNA follows: TGTGCCAGCAGTGCGACCGGGAATCAGCCCCAGCATTTT. It yields the protein CASSATGNQPQHF.

The V and J genes are TRBV14 and TRBJ2-3, with D tentatively TRBD1 (7 bases). The ends were cut back, 4 bases at V and 9 bases at J, with 23 bases in the middle. Germline loops: CDR1 SGHDN, CDR2 FVKESK. The CDR3 has 16 amino acids. The CDR3: CASSRNRDRRGDTQYF. CDR3 sequence (DNA): TGTGCCAGCAGCCGAAACCGGGACAGAAGGGGGGACACGCAGTATTTT.

The sample holds a few counts of this clone. CDR3 sequence reads: CASSPLRGDYGYTF. CDR3 in DNA: TGTGCCAGCTCACCATTACGAGGGGACTATGGCTACACCTTC. The J gene is TRBJ1-2, the V gene TRBV18; tentatively, D is TRBD1 (5 bases). Looked up from germline, CDR1 is KGHSH and CDR2 is LQKENI. The CDR3 has 14 residues. Trimming took off 2 bases at V and 3 bases at J, with 10 bases between the two ends.

This clone showed up just a few times. This chain uses TRBV6-5 with TRBJ1-1, with 8 bases aligning to TRBD1. Germline CDR1 reads MNHEY; CDR2 reads SVGAGI. There are 13 residues in the CDR3. J was trimmed by 6 bases and V by 4 bases; bases with no gene match: 4. The chain's CDR3 is CASSSRGLAEAFF. The DNA of the CDR3 is TGTGCCAGCAGTTCCAGGGGGCTGGCTGAAGCTTTCTTT.

This chain joins TRBV23-1 and TRBJ1-1; possibly TRBD1 for D (5 bases). TRBV23-1 is treated as an ORF (open reading frame) with a function not yet certain. This CDR3 region has 15 residues. Between the trimmed V and J ends, which lost 3 bases and 0 bases, there was a span of 11 bases. CDR3 bases: TGCGCCAGCAGTCATAAGGGGACGGTGAACACTGAAGCTTTCTTT. Translation gives CASSHKGTVNTEAFF.

The gene calls are TRBV6-4 and TRBJ1-1; D is unresolved. Germline CDR1 is MRHNA and CDR2 is SNTAGT. With 8 bases removed from V and 5 bases from J, the gap between germline ends came to 18 bases. The CDR3 has 14 residues. The DNA of the CDR3 is TGTGCCAGCCTCGAGTACCCCGGCGGGACTGAAGCTTTCTTT. As protein: CASLEYPGGTEAFF.

This chain links TRBV10-3 with TRBJ2-3, with 15 positions matching TRBD2. The CDR3 spans 18 residues. Trimming at V came to 0 bases and at J to 4 bases, leaving 5 bases not matched to a gene. Germline V gene data show CDR1 as ENHRY and CDR2 as SYGVKD. The chain's CDR3 is CAISESGTSGGISDTQYF. As DNA, the CDR3 is TGTGCCATCAGTGAGTCGGGGACTAGCGGGGGGATATCAGATACGCAGTATTTT.

The V gene is TRBV15, the J gene TRBJ2-1; possibly TRBD2 for D (5 bases). The germline CDR1 and CDR2 sequences are LNHNV and YYDKDF (reference sequence). The CDR3 totals 14 residues. V was pared by 7 bases and J by 9 bases, with 19 bases between. The CDR3 DNA sequence: TGTGCCACCACCCTAGGCCCGGTTGGGAGTGAGCAGTTCTTC. This codes for CATTLGPVGSEQFF.

This clone appeared a few times. The J gene is TRBJ1-1, the V gene TRBV5-4, with unresolved D. This CDR3 comprises 14 residues. The V and J ends lost 3 bases and 3 bases respectively, with 12 bases between them. The germline gives CDR1 SGHNT, CDR2 YYREEE (reference sequence). DNA for the CDR3: TGTGCCAGCAGCTCCTCCACGAGGGACACTGAAGCTTTCTTT. Its translation: CASSSSTRDTEAFF.

The gene calls are TRBV7-3 and TRBJ2-3; 7 nucleotides agree with TRBD2. Germline CDR1 is SGHTA and CDR2 is FQGTGA. The CDR3 spans 16 residues. J gave up 1 base and V 0 bases, and 4 bases lay outside the gene matches. The chain's CDR3 is CASSLTGGTGTDTQYF. CDR3 sequence (DNA): TGTGCCAGCAGCTTAACCGGGGGGACGGGCACAGATACGCAGTATTTT.

The chain is built from TRBV5-5 and TRBJ2-1; 11 positions agree with TRBD1. Germline V gene data show CDR1 as SGHKS and CDR2 as YYEKEE (reference sequence). The CDR3 covers 14 residues. The J segment lost 8 bases and the V segment lost 4 bases, leaving 5 bases of the junction unmatched. This CDR3 is CASSPGQGAYEQFF. As DNA, the CDR3 is TGTGCCAGCAGCCCAGGACAGGGGGCCTATGAGCAGTTCTTC.

The V and J genes are TRBV9 and TRBJ2-1; 11 bases agree with TRBD2. Germline assignment: CDR1 SGDLS and CDR2 YYNGEE. CDR3 size: 21 residues. J lost 0 bases, V lost 4 bases, and 18 bases had no gene match. The CDR3 is CASSFLPSGGPIPSSYNEQFF. The CDR3 nucleotides are TGTGCCAGCAGCTTTCTTCCTAGCGGGGGGCCTATTCCTAGCTCCTACAATGAGCAGTTCTTC.

The chain has TRBV9 and TRBJ2-7; D tentatively reads TRBD1 or TRBD2 (5 bases each). V was trimmed by 4 bases and J by 6 bases, leaving 17 bases between them. There are 14 residues in the CDR3. The germline V gene has CDR1 SGDLS and CDR2 YYNGEE. The CDR3 here is CASSTSGTPAEQYF. The CDR3 DNA reads as TGTGCCAGCAGCACCTCCGGGACCCCAGCCGAGCAGTACTTC.